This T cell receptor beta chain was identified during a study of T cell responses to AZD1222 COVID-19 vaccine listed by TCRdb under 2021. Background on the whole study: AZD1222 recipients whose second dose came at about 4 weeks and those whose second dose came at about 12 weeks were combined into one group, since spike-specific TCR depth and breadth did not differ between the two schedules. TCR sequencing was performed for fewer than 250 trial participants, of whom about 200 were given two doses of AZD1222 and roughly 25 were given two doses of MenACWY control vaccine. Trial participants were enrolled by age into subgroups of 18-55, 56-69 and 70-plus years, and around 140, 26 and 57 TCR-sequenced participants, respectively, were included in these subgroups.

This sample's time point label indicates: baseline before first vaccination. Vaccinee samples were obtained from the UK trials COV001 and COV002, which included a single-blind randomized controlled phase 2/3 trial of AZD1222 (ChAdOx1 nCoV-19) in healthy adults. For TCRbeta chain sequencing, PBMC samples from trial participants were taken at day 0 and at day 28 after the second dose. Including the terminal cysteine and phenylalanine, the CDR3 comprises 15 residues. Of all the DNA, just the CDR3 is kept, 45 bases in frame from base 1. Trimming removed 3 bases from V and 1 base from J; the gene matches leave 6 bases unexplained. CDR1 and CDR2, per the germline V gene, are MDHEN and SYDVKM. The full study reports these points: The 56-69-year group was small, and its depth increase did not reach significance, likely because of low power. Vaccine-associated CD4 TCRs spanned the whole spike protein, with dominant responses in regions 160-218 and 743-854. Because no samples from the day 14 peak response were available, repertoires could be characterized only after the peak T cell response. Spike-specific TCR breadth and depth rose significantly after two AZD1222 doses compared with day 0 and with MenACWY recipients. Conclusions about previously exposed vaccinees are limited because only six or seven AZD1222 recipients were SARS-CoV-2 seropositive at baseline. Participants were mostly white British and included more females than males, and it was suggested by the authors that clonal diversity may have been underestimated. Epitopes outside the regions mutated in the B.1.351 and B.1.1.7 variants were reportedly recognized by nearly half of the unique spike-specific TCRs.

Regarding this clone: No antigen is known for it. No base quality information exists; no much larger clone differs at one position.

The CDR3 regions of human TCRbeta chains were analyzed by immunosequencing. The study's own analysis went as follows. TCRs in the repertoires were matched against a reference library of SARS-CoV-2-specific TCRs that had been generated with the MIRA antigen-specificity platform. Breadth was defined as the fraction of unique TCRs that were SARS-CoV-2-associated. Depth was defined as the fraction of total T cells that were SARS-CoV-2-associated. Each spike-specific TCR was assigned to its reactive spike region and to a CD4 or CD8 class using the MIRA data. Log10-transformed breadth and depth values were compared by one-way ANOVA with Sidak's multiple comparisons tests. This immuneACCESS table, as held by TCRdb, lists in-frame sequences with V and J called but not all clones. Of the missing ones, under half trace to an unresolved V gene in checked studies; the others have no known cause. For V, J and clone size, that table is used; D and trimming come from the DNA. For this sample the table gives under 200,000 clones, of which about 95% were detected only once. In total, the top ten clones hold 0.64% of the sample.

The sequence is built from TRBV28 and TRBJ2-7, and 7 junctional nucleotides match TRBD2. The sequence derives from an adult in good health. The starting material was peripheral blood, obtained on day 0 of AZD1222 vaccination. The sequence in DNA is TGTGCCAGCAGTTTTGGGGAGGGTCGGTCCTACGAGCAGTACTTC. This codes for CASSFGEGRSYEQYF.